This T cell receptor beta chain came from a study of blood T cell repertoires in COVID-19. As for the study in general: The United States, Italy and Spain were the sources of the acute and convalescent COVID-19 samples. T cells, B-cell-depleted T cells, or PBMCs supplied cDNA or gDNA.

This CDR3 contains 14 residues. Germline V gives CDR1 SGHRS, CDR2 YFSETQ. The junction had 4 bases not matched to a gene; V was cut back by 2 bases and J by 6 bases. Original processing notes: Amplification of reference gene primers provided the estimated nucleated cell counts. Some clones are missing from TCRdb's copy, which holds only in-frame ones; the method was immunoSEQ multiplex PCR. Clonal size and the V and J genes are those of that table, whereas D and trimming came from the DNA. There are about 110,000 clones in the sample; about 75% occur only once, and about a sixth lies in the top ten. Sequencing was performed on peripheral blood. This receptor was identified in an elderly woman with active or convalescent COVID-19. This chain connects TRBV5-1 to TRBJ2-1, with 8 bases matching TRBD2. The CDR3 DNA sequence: TGCGCCAGCAGCTTACTAGCGGATGTCAATGAGCAGTTCTTC. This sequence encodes CASSLLADVNEQFF. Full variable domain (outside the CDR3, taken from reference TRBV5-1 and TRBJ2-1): KAGVTQTPRYLIKTRGQQVTLSCSPISGHRSVSWYQQTPGQGLQFLFEYFSETQRNKGNFPGRFSGRQFSNSRSEMNVSTLELGDSALYLCASSLLADVNEQFFGPGTRLTVL.